This T cell receptor beta chain was documented in a study of shared clonotypes between healthy human individuals (dated by TCRdb to 2020 to 2021). With regard to the full study: The cohort included three men and a couple of women between 18 and 49 years of age. Between about 0.8 and 9 billion PBMCs per donor were obtained by leukapheresis. To increase sequencing depth and limit assay-specific biases, different laboratories used diverse techniques to prepare libraries and sequence TCR repertoires. To estimate repertoire size and how much clonotype sharing occurs between individuals, the study deeply sequenced the blood TCR repertoires of five or six healthy adults. The investigation overall reported the following: The genetic and exposure-history diversity represented was limited by the small number of donors. Based on pairwise subsampling, the degree of clonotype sharing among donors was expected to be affected by sequencing depth. Only blood was sampled, and tissue TCR repertoires likely differ from those in blood.

The donors were healthy, HIV-negative adults with no recently reported acute infections or vaccinations. Every donor was a Caucasian adult living in Nashville, Tennessee, USA. For unsorted samples, some 100 million PBMCs were counted and genomic DNA was extracted with the QIAamp DNA Blood Mini kit. Blood was collected by leukapheresis, and PBMCs were isolated by Ficoll-Histopaque density gradient centrifugation and then cryopreserved in liquid nitrogen vapor phase. This clone was counted a few times. The clone's antigen remains unknown. There are no base qualities to consult, and no much larger clone falls within one base. Other DNA sequences from this sample encode an identical CDR3 as well. Using the deep immunoSEQ assay, multiplex PCR amplified TCR CDR3 regions from genomic DNA. Extracted genomic DNA from each cell subset was distributed evenly across all wells of several immunoSEQ 96-well plates, and each plate was treated as a replicate. For unsorted PBMC, about 0.3 ug genomic DNA, equal to 30,000 or so T cell genomes, was loaded into each replicate PCR. Ten immunoSEQ deep assay plates were used to sequence the unsorted PBMC genomic DNA. Purified libraries were measured with a Qubit 3.0 fluorometer, size-checked on a Bioanalyzer 2100, and measured again with the KAPA Library Quantification kit. Every immunoSEQ 96-well plate was sequenced on a dedicated single-read 150-cycle Illumina NextSeq 550 flow cell. On the authors' methods: Because the immunoSEQ output included only junctional sequences and no quality scores, the filtering could not be the same as the filtering used for full-length reads. To assign V/J genes and CDR3, sequences were annotated using PyIR, a Python wrapper for IgBLAST v1.9, with IMGT germline references. Reads were removed for weak V/J assignments (E-value above 1e-6), missing CDR3, stop codons, out-of-frame junctions, or ambiguous translated residues. V3J clonotypes were defined as sequences sharing an identical inferred V gene, J gene, and CDR3 amino acid sequence. Percentage overlap between repertoires was calculated by dividing the number of shared unique clonotypes by the size of the smaller repertoire. Repertoire richness was assessed with RTK rarefaction, the Chao1 estimator, and Recon v2.1 estimates of unobserved clonotypes. Imported from immuneACCESS, the table was reduced by TCRdb to in-frame sequences with V and J called. These copies leave out some clones; in studies compared against another copy, an unresolved V gene accounts for under half, and the cause of the remainder is not known. For V, J and clone size, that table is used; D and trimming come from the DNA. The sample table contains about 450,000 clones; only one count was recorded for roughly 83% of them. Of the sample, roughly an eighth falls within the top ten clones.

A distance of 7 bases separates the germline ends of V and J, which lose 2 bases and 3 bases respectively. CDR1 LNHDA and CDR2 SQIVND are derived from the germline V gene (reference sequence). Counted from cysteine to phenylalanine, this CDR3 has 13 amino acids. Only the CDR3 part of the read is kept: 39 bases, read in frame from the first base. The chain links TRBV19 with TRBJ1-1, and perhaps TRBD1 as D gene, on 5 matching bases. Sample: PBMCs. The receptor was derived from a woman in her thirties or forties in good health. Some clones in this sample may be carry-over from other donors' samples. The CDR3 protein: CASSIKGDTEAFF. The DNA is TGTGCCAGTAGTATAAAAGGGGACACTGAAGCTTTCTTT.